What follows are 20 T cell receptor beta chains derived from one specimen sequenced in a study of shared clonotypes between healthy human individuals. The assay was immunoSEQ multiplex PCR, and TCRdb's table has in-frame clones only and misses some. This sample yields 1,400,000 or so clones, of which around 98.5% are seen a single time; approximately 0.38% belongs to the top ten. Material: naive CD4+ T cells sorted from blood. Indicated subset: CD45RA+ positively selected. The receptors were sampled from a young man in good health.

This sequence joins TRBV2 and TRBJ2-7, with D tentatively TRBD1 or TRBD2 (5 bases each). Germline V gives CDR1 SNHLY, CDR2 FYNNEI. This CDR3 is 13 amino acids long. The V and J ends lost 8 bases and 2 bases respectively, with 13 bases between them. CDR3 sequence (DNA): TGTGCCAGCGCCCGGGACCAAACCTACGAGCAGTACTTC. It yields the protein CASARDQTYEQYF.

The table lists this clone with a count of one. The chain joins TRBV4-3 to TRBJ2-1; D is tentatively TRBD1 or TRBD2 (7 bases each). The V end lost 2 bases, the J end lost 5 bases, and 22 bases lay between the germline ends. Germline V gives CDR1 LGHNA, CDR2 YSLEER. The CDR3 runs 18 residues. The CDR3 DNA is TGCGCCAGCAGCCAAACTATAACCCAGGGGGGGAGAAACAATGAGCAGTTCTTC. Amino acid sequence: CASSQTITQGGRNNEQFF.

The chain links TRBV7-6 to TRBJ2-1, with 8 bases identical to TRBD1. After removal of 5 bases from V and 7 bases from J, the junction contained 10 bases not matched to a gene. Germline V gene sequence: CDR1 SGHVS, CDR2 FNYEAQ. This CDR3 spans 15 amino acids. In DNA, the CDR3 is TGTGCCAGCAGCAACCAGGACAGGGTATTGAATGAGCAGTTCTTC. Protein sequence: CASSNQDRVLNEQFF.

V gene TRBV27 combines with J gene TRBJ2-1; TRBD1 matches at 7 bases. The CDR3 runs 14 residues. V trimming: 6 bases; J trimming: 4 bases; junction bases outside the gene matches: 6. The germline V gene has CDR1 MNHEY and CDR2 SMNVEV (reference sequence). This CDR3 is CASRSYRGYNEQFF. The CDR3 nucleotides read TGTGCCAGCAGATCTTACAGGGGATACAATGAGCAGTTCTTC.

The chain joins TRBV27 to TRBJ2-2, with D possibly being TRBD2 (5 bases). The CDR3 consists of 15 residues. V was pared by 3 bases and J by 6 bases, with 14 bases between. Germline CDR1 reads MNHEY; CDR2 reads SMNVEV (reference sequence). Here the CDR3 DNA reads TGTGCCAGCAGTTTTTTGGGAGTCGTCGCCGGGGAGCTGTTTTTT. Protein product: CASSFLGVVAGELFF.

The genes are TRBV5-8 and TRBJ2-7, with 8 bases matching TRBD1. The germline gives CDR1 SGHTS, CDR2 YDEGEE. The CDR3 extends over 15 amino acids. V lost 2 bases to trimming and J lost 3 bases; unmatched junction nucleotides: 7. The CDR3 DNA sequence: TGTGCCAGCAGCTTACAGGGGGTTAAGAACTACGAGCAGTACTTC. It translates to CASSLQGVKNYEQYF.

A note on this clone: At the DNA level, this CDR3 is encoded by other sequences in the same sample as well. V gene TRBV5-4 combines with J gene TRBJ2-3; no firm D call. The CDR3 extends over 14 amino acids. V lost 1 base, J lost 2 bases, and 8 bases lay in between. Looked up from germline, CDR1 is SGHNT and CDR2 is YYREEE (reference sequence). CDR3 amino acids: CASSLSGNTDTQYF. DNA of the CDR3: TGTGCCAGCAGCTTGTCGGGTAACACAGATACGCAGTATTTT.

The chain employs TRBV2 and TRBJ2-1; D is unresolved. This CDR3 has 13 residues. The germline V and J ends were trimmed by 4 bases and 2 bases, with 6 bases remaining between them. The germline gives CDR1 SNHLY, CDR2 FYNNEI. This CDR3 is CASSVDTYNEQFF. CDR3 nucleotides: TGTGCCAGCAGTGTAGACACCTACAATGAGCAGTTCTTC.

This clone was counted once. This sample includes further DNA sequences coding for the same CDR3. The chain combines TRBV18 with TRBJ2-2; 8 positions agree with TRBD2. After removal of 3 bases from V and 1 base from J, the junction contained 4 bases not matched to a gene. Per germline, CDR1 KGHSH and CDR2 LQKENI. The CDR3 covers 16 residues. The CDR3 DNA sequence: TGTGCCAGCTCACCCCTAGCGGGCGGGAACACCGGGGAGCTGTTTTTT. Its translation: CASSPLAGGNTGELFF.

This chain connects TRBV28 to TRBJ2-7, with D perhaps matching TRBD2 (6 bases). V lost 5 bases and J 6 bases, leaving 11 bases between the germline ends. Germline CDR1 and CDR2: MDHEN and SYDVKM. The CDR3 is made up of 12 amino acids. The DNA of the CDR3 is TGTGCCAGCAGTGGCCCCGGGGGCGAGCAGTACTTC. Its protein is CASSGPGGEQYF.

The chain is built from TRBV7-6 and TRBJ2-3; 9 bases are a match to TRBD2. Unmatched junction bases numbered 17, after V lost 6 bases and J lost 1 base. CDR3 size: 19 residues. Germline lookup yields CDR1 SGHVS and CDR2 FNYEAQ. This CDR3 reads CASSYVRKAGGLRTDTQYF. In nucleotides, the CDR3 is TGTGCCAGCAGTTACGTGAGAAAGGCGGGAGGGCTTCGCACAGATACGCAGTATTTT.

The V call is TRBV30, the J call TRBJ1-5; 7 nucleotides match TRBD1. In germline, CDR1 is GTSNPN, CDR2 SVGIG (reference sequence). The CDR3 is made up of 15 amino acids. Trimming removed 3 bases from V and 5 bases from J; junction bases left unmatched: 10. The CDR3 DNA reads TGTGCCTGGAGCATCTTTAGTAGGGGGCATCAGCCCCAGCATTTT. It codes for CAWSIFSRGHQPQHF. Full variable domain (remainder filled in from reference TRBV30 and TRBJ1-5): SQTIHQWPATLVQPVGSPLSLECTVEGTSNPNLYWYRQAAGRGLQLLFYSVGIGQISSEVPQNLSASRPQDRQFILSSKKLLLSDSGFYLCAWSIFSRGHQPQHFGDGTRLSIL.

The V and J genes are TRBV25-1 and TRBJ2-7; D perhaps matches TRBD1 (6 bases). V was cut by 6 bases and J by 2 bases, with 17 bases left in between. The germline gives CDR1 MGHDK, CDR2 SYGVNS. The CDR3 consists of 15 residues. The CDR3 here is CASSPIGPGAYEQYF. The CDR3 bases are TGTGCCAGCAGCCCAATCGGGCCAGGGGCCTACGAGCAGTACTTC.

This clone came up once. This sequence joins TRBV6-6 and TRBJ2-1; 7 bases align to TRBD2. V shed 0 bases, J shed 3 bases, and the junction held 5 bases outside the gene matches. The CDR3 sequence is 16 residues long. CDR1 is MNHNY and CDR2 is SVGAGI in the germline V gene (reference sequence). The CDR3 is CASSYSVERDYNEQFF. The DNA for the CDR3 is TGTGCCAGCAGTTACTCAGTGGAGCGGGACTACAATGAGCAGTTCTTC.

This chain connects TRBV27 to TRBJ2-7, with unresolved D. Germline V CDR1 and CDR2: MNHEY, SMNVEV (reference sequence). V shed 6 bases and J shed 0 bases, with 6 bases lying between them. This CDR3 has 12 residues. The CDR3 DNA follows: TGTGCCAGCAGGCGCACCTCCTACGAGCAGTACTTC. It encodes CASRRTSYEQYF.

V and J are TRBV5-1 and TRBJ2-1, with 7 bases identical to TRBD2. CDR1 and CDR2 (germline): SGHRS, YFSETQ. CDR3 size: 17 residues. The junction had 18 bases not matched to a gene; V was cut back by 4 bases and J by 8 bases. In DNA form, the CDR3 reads TGCGCCAGCAGCCCCCCCAAAGCGGGGCCATGGGGCGATGAGCAGTTCTTC. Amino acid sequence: CASSPPKAGPWGDEQFF.

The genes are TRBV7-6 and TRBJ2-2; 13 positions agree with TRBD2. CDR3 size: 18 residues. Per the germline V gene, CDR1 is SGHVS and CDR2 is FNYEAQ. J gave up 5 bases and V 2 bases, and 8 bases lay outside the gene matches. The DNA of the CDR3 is TGTGCCAGCAGCTTATATGGACTAGCGGGAGTGCGGACCGGGGAGCTGTTTTTT. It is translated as CASSLYGLAGVRTGELFF.

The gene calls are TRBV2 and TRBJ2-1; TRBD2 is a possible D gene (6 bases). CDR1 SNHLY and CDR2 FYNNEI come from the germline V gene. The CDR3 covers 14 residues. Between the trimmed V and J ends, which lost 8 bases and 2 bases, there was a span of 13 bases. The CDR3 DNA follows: TGTGCCAGCTATAGCGGATCCCCCTACAATGAGCAGTTCTTC. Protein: CASYSGSPYNEQFF.

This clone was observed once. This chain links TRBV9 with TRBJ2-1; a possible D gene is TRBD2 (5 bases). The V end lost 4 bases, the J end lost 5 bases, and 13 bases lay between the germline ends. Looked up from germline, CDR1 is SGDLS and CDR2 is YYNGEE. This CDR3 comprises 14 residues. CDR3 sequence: CASSPRPRDNEQFF. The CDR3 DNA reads TGTGCCAGCAGCCCCCGGCCGCGGGACAATGAGCAGTTCTTC.

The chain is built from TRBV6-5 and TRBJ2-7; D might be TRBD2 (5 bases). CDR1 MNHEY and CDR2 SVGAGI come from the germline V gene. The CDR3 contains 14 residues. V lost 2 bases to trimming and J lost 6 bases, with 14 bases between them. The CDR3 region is CASSYRGSLSEQYF. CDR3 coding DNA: TGTGCCAGCAGTTACCGGGGAAGTCTCTCCGAGCAGTACTTC.